The 24 T cell receptor beta chains given below trace back to one sample, sequenced in a study of T cell responses to AZD1222 COVID-19 vaccine. The assay was immunoSEQ multiplex PCR, and TCRdb's table has in-frame clones only and misses some. The data show about 110,000 clones, approximately 87% seen once. Sample: peripheral blood, taken 28 days after the second AZD1222 dose. The receptor source for this set is an adult who received the AZD1222 COVID-19 vaccine.

The chain combines TRBV4-3 with TRBJ2-7; 7 positions match TRBD1. The ends lost 0 bases at V and 2 bases at J; junction bases unmatched: 4. The CDR3 runs to 15 residues. Germline V gives CDR1 LGHNA, CDR2 YSLEER. Written as DNA, the CDR3 is TGCGCCAGCAGCCAAGAGGAGACAGGGACCTACGAGCAGTACTTC. Translated, it gives CASSQEETGTYEQYF.

The chain combines TRBV5-5 with TRBJ1-3; 10 bases map to TRBD1. V shed 4 bases, J shed 8 bases, and the junction held 6 bases outside the gene matches. Germline V gene data show CDR1 as SGHKS and CDR2 as YYEKEE (reference sequence). This CDR3 has 14 residues. The CDR3 loop reads CASSPGQGGDTIYF. The CDR3 coding sequence is TGTGCCAGCAGCCCCGGACAGGGGGGGGACACCATATATTTT. The full variable domain, rest sourced from reference TRBV5-5 and TRBJ1-3, is DAGVTQSPTHLIKTRGQQVTLRCSPISGHKSVSWYQQVLGQGPQFIFQYYEKEERGRGNFPDRFSARQFPNYSSELNVNALLLGDSALYLCASSPGQGGDTIYFGEGSWLTVV.

This chain links TRBV2 with TRBJ2-7, with 9 bases matching TRBD1. Germline values: CDR1 SNHLY, CDR2 FYNNEI. The CDR3 is 13 amino acids. V shed 7 bases and J 9 bases; nucleotides not matched to a gene: 10. In DNA form, the CDR3 reads TGTGCCAGCACCAGGGACAGGGTTTTGGCGCAGTACTTC. It codes for CASTRDRVLAQYF.

This rearrangement joins TRBV9 to TRBJ2-1; 8 nucleotides line up with TRBD1. V was clipped by 8 bases and J by 6 bases; unmatched bases: 10. Germline V lookup: CDR1 SGDLS, CDR2 YYNGEE. CDR3 length equals 14 residues. As DNA, the CDR3 is TGTGCCAGTAATCGACAGGGGTCACTCAATGAGCAGTTCTTC. Its translation: CASNRQGSLNEQFF.

The chain recombines TRBV2 with TRBJ1-1, with a weak D call TRBD1 (6 bases). Germline V lookup: CDR1 SNHLY, CDR2 FYNNEI. The CDR3 runs to 13 residues. Trimming stripped 7 bases from V and 1 base from J, with 10 bases between. The CDR3 spells CASKGTQNTEAFF. CDR3 in DNA: TGTGCCAGCAAAGGGACACAGAACACTGAAGCTTTCTTT.

The chain combines TRBV4-3 with TRBJ2-5; 12 nucleotides align to TRBD2. V lost 1 base to trimming and J lost 1 base; unmatched junction nucleotides: 4. Germline lookup yields CDR1 LGHNA and CDR2 YSLEER. This CDR3 contains 17 residues. The CDR3 sequence is CASSQAELAGGQETQYF. The DNA for the CDR3 is TGCGCCAGCAGCCAAGCGGAACTAGCGGGGGGCCAAGAGACCCAGTACTTC.

The sample holds one count of this clone. The genes are TRBV7-6 and TRBJ1-4, with D uncertain. V dropped 5 bases and J dropped 0 bases, with 7 bases sitting between them. Looked up from germline, CDR1 is SGHVS and CDR2 is FNYEAQ. The CDR3 length is 14 residues. As DNA, the CDR3 is TGTGCCAGCAGCCCCACGACAACTAATGAAAAACTGTTTTTT. Amino acids: CASSPTTTNEKLFF.

V and J are TRBV28 and TRBJ2-7; possible D gene TRBD2, 6 bases. Trimming took off 3 bases at V and 1 base at J, with 19 bases between the two ends. Germline V gene sequence: CDR1 MDHEN, CDR2 SYDVKM. The CDR3 is 17 residues long. The CDR3 reads CASSFRHTGLLSYEQYF. In DNA form, the CDR3 reads TGTGCCAGCAGTTTCAGGCACACGGGACTCCTTTCCTACGAGCAGTACTTC. Complete variable domain (other parts from reference TRBV28 and TRBJ2-7): DVKVTQSSRYLVKRTGEKVFLECVQDMDHENMFWYRQDPGLGLRLIYFSYDVKMKEKGDIPEGYSVSREKKERFSLILESASTNQTSMYLCASSFRHTGLLSYEQYFGPGTRLTVT.

V usage is TRBV5-1 and J usage is TRBJ2-7; 9 bases fit TRBD1. The CDR3 is made up of 16 amino acids. V lost 4 bases and J lost 1; bases outside the gene matches: 9. Germline V gene lookup returns CDR1 SGHRS and CDR2 YFSETQ. The DNA of the CDR3 is TGCGCCAGCAGCCTATACCCGGGACAGGGATCCTACGAGCAGTACTTC. It yields the protein CASSLYPGQGSYEQYF.

The V call is TRBV11-3, the J call TRBJ2-5; 9 bases are a match to TRBD2. V dropped 5 bases and J dropped 3; count of bases not matched to a gene: 4. The CDR3 has 14 amino acids. Germline V gene lookup returns CDR1 SGHNT and CDR2 YENEEA. DNA of the CDR3: TGTGCCAGCAGCGGGCGGGGGGGCGAAGAGACCCAGTACTTC. The encoded protein is CASSGRGGEETQYF.

This clone has only one observation. The V gene is TRBV25-1, the J gene TRBJ1-5, with D possibly being TRBD1 (5 bases). Trimming cost V 2 bases and J 7 bases, with 12 bases left between them. Germline values: CDR1 MGHDK, CDR2 SYGVNS. The CDR3 contains 14 residues. CDR3: CASSESGGGQPQHF. CDR3 DNA sequence: TGTGCCAGCAGTGAAAGCGGGGGTGGGCAGCCCCAGCATTTT.

The chain combines TRBV15 with TRBJ2-7, with a weak D call TRBD2 (6 bases). This CDR3 contains 14 residues. The V and J ends lost 5 bases and 0 bases respectively, with 11 bases between them. In germline, CDR1 is LNHNV, CDR2 YYDKDF (reference sequence). CDR3 in amino acids: CATSGGTVSYEQYF. CDR3 coding DNA: TGTGCCACCAGCGGAGGGACGGTCTCCTACGAGCAGTACTTC.

The rearrangement joins TRBV29-1 to TRBJ1-3; D gene ambiguous. The CDR3 totals 13 residues. With 7 bases removed from V and 4 bases from J, the gap between germline ends came to 14 bases. CDR1 and CDR2 (germline): SQVTM, ANQGSEA. For the CDR3, the DNA is TGCAGCGCTAGGACCCCCTTCGGAAACACCATATATTTT. Translated, it gives CSARTPFGNTIYF.

This chain joins TRBV6-2 or TRBV6-3 and TRBJ2-2; D may be TRBD1 (6 bases). Germline V gene sequence: CDR1 MNHEY, CDR2 SVGEGT. The CDR3 consists of 17 residues. V dropped 0 bases and J dropped 6 bases, with 17 bases sitting between them. CDR3 sequence reads: CASSYSLGAPLPGELFF. The CDR3 DNA follows: TGTGCCAGCAGTTACTCGCTGGGGGCGCCTTTACCCGGGGAGCTGTTTTTT.

The chain uses TRBV3-1 (or the pseudogene TRBV3-2) and TRBJ2-7; 9 bases are shared with TRBD2. CDR3 length: 19 amino acids. Per germline, CDR1 LGHDT and CDR2 YNNKEL (reference sequence). With 3 bases clipped from V and 6 bases from J, the junction kept 21 bases outside the gene matches. This CDR3 is CASSHKAGDGLAIGLEQYF. For the CDR3, the DNA is TGTGCCAGCAGCCATAAGGCAGGGGACGGACTAGCGATCGGGCTCGAGCAGTACTTC.

V gene TRBV10-3 combines with J gene TRBJ1-3; tentatively, D is TRBD1 (5 bases). This CDR3 comprises 15 residues. The V gene lost 4 bases and the J gene lost 2 bases, with 12 bases spanning the gap. The germline CDR1 and CDR2 sequences are ENHRY and SYGVKD. CDR3 DNA: TGTGCCATCAGTGTGGGGGTTCGCGCTGGAAACACCATATATTTT. Protein product: CAISVGVRAGNTIYF.

The chain employs TRBV6-2 or TRBV6-3 and TRBJ2-5; 8 positions match TRBD1. There are 13 residues in the CDR3. Losses at the gene ends were 5 bases for V and 5 bases for J; bases not matched to a gene: 4. The germline gives CDR1 MNHEY, CDR2 SVGEGT. CDR3 loop: CASSPTGVETQYF. DNA for the CDR3: TGTGCCAGCAGTCCGACAGGGGTTGAGACCCAGTACTTC.

The V call is TRBV7-2, the J call TRBJ2-3; D is perhaps TRBD1 or TRBD2 (5 bases each). V gave up 3 bases and J gave up 6 bases, with 13 bases separating them. Germline assignment: CDR1 SGHTA and CDR2 FQGNSA. The CDR3 loop spans 14 amino acids. The CDR3 sequence is CASSFGTTWDTQYF. The CDR3 nucleotides are TGTGCCAGCAGCTTTGGGACCACGTGGGATACGCAGTATTTT. The full variable domain, in which reference TRBV7-2 and TRBJ2-3 provide the parts outside the CDR3, is GAGVSQSPSNKVTEKGKDVELRCDPISGHTALYWYRQSLGQGLEFLIYFQGNSAPDKSGLPSDRFSAERTGGSVSTLTIQRTQQEDSAVYLCASSFGTTWDTQYFGPGTRLTVL.

J is TRBJ2-5 and V is TRBV18; maybe TRBD1 (5 bases). V was shortened by 1 base and J by 0 bases, with 12 bases between the two germline ends. The CDR3 runs 16 residues. From germline, CDR1 is KGHSH and CDR2 LQKENI. The CDR3 DNA reads as TGTGCCAGCTCACCACTGTATCGACAGAACCAAGAGACCCAGTACTTC. Protein product: CASSPLYRQNQETQYF.

The chain employs TRBV28 and TRBJ1-1; no definite D call. Deletions cut 5 bases from V and 6 bases from J, with 13 bases between. This CDR3 spans 13 amino acids. In germline, CDR1 is MDHEN, CDR2 SYDVKM. CDR3 bases: TGTGCCAGCAGTCTCGGACTGGCCCCTGAAGCTTTCTTT. This codes for CASSLGLAPEAFF.

The chain links TRBV30 to TRBJ1-6; D gene unclear. Looked up from germline, CDR1 is GTSNPN and CDR2 is SVGIG (reference sequence). This CDR3 region has 14 residues. V was trimmed by 2 bases and J by 3 bases, leaving 8 bases between them. The CDR3 here is CAWSYRDYNSPLHF. The CDR3 coding sequence is TGTGCCTGGAGTTACCGAGACTATAATTCACCCCTCCACTTT. Using reference TRBV30 and TRBJ1-6 for the parts outside the CDR3, the full variable domain is SQTIHQWPATLVQPVGSPLSLECTVEGTSNPNLYWYRQAAGRGLQLLFYSVGIGQISSEVPQNLSASRPQDRQFILSSKKLLLSDSGFYLCAWSYRDYNSPLHFGNGTRLTVT.

The chain employs TRBV2 and TRBJ1-4; 7 positions agree with TRBD1. J gave up 7 bases and V 3 bases, and 5 bases lay outside the gene matches. This CDR3 has 14 amino acids. The germline CDR1 and CDR2 sequences are SNHLY and FYNNEI. CDR3 sequence reads: CASSERNRGEKLFF. CDR3 bases: TGTGCCAGCAGTGAGCGGAACAGGGGTGAAAAACTGTTTTTT.

The rearrangement links TRBV27 to TRBJ1-6, with 8 bases fitting TRBD1. The CDR3 extends over 13 amino acids. Germline trimming cut 4 bases from V and 9 bases from J; bases unmatched to any gene: 2. The V gene's germline CDR1 is MNHEY and CDR2 SMNVEV (reference sequence). The CDR3 region is CASSYRGSSPLHF. Written as DNA, the CDR3 is TGTGCCAGCAGTTACAGGGGGAGTTCACCCCTCCACTTT.

The CDR3 loop reads CASSLVPDTQYF. The DNA of the CDR3 is TGCGCCAGCAGCTTGGTACCTGATACGCAGTATTTT. The V call is TRBV5-1, the J call TRBJ2-3; unclear D gene. The length of the CDR3 is 12 residues. CDR1 and CDR2 (germline): SGHRS, YFSETQ. V lost 0 bases and J lost 6, with 5 bases in between.